A single sample gave rise to the 32 T cell receptor beta chains below, sequenced in a study of blood T cell repertoires in COVID-19. Libraries were prepared by immunoSEQ multiplex PCR; TCRdb keeps only in-frame clonotypes and omits some of them. The repertoire consists of fewer than 50,000 clones, with about 86% occurring once and the leading ten covering around two fifths. Sequencing was done on a sample of peripheral blood. The receptor source for this set is a woman of 80 years or more with active or convalescent COVID-19.

This chain connects TRBV19 to TRBJ1-5; 9 bases map to TRBD1. The CDR3 totals 15 residues. The V gene end was trimmed by 6 bases and the J gene end by 4 bases; junction bases not matched to a gene: 7. From germline, CDR1 is LNHDA and CDR2 SQIVND (reference sequence). The chain's CDR3 is CASRTRGTGNQPQHF. The CDR3 DNA follows: TGTGCCAGTAGGACTCGCGGGACAGGGAATCAGCCCCAGCATTTT.

This clone has only a few counts. The rearrangement links TRBV6-2 or TRBV6-3 to TRBJ1-1, with D possibly being TRBD1 (5 bases). The CDR3 consists of 15 residues. Germline lookup yields CDR1 MNHEY and CDR2 SVGEGT. V lost 2 bases to trimming and J lost 13 bases, with 23 bases between them. The CDR3 loop is CASSYRPQGGFPGFF. DNA for the CDR3: TGTGCCAGCAGTTACCGACCCCAGGGTGGATTCCCTGGTTTCTTT.

This rearrangement joins TRBV18 to TRBJ2-7, with a weak D call TRBD1 (6 bases). This CDR3 comprises 16 residues. V lost 3 bases to trimming and J lost 0 bases, with 15 bases between them. Looked up from germline, CDR1 is KGHSH and CDR2 is LQKENI. The CDR3 is CASSPFSGQNSYEQYF. CDR3 in DNA: TGTGCCAGCTCACCTTTTTCGGGACAAAACTCCTACGAGCAGTACTTC.

The V and J genes are TRBV4-2 and TRBJ1-1, with D hard to call. Trimming removed 3 bases at V and 4 bases at J, with 12 bases between. The CDR3 has 14 residues. The V gene's germline CDR1 is LGHNA and CDR2 YNFKEQ. The CDR3 bases are TGTGCCAGCAGCCAGTCAATGGGCAGCACTGAAGCTTTCTTT. It codes for CASSQSMGSTEAFF.

The genes are TRBV18 and TRBJ1-4, with a possible D match to TRBD1 (5 bases). The CDR3 loop spans 13 amino acids. From germline, CDR1 is KGHSH and CDR2 LQKENI. Between the trimmed V and J ends, which lost 8 bases and 8 bases, there was a span of 15 bases. The CDR3 sequence: CASQFGGGEKLFF. CDR3 bases: TGTGCCAGCCAGTTCGGGGGAGGCGAAAAACTGTTTTTT.

This clone came up a few times. The chain uses TRBV7-3 and TRBJ1-2; D call uncertain. Germline V gene data show CDR1 as SGHTA and CDR2 as FQGTGA. With 2 bases removed from V and 5 bases from J, the gap between germline ends came to 9 bases. The CDR3 runs 13 residues. The CDR3 reads CASSLGSGYGYTF. The CDR3 region has the DNA TGTGCCAGCAGCTTAGGGAGCGGATATGGCTACACCTTC.

The rearrangement links TRBV5-6 to TRBJ1-1, with D uncertain. Per germline, CDR1 SGHDT and CDR2 YYEEEE. CDR3 length: 13 residues. The V end was cut by 0 bases, the J end by 5 bases, with 8 bases between. The CDR3 DNA reads TGTGCCAGCAGCTTGGTGGTACAGACTGAAGCTTTCTTT. This translates into CASSLVVQTEAFF.

V and J are TRBV29-1 and TRBJ1-5, with a weak D call TRBD1 (6 bases). CDR3 length equals 15 residues. V shed 4 bases and J shed 1 base, with 14 bases lying between them. From germline, CDR1 is SQVTM and CDR2 ANQGSEA. The DNA of the CDR3 is TGCAGCGTTGGTGGGGGGGCTCAGAGCAATCAGCCCCAGCATTTT. Encoded protein: CSVGGGAQSNQPQHF. Variable domain in full (rest from reference TRBV29-1 and TRBJ1-5): SAVISQKPSRDICQRGTSLTIQCQVDSQVTMMFWYRQQPGQSLTLIATANQGSEATYESGFVIDKFPISRPNLTFSTLTVSNMSPEDSSIYLCSVGGGAQSNQPQHFGDGTRLSIL.

J is TRBJ1-1 and V is TRBV6-5; D perhaps matches TRBD1 (6 bases). This CDR3 has 15 amino acids. Germline V gives CDR1 MNHEY, CDR2 SVGAGI. Trimming cost V 6 bases and J 6 bases, with 20 bases left between them. The CDR3 is CASSPGRLTGPEAFF. In DNA, the CDR3 is TGTGCCAGCAGCCCCGGACGACTAACAGGGCCTGAAGCTTTCTTT.

This clone was observed once. The rearrangement joins TRBV18 to TRBJ2-7; D remains ambiguous. CDR3 length: 14 amino acids. Germline V gene sequence: CDR1 KGHSH, CDR2 LQKENI. Trimming stripped 0 bases from V and 2 bases from J, with 8 bases between. CDR3 sequence: CASSPPAATYEQYF. The CDR3 region has the DNA TGTGCCAGCTCACCACCGGCGGCTACCTACGAGCAGTACTTC.

In its sample, this clone was seen once. This chain links TRBV6-5 with TRBJ2-7; 8 bases agree with TRBD2. The CDR3 has 15 residues. J gave up 0 bases and V 2 bases, and 3 bases lay outside the gene matches. Germline V gives CDR1 MNHEY, CDR2 SVGAGI. CDR3 amino acids: CASSYGSGASYEQYF. The DNA for the CDR3 is TGTGCCAGCAGTTACGGTAGCGGGGCCTCCTACGAGCAGTACTTC.

This clone was seen only once. The chain couples TRBV25-1 to TRBJ1-1, with D maybe TRBD1 (5 bases). The CDR3 is made up of 11 amino acids. Germline loops: CDR1 MGHDK, CDR2 SYGVNS. The V and J ends lost 5 bases and 11 bases respectively, with 12 bases between them. The CDR3: CASSQGYRAFF. Written as DNA, the CDR3 is TGTGCCAGCAGTCAGGGTTACCGGGCTTTCTTT. Combining the CDR3 with reference TRBV25-1 and TRBJ1-1 gives the whole variable domain EADIYQTPRYLVIGTGKKITLECSQTMGHDKMYWYQQDPGMELHLIHYSYGVNSTEKGDLSSESTVSRIRTEHFPLTLESARPSHTSQYLCASSQGYRAFFGQGTRLTVV.

The chain links TRBV30 to TRBJ2-3, with TRBD2 identical over 9 bases. V lost 6 bases, J lost 5 bases, and 15 bases stayed unmatched. The CDR3 consists of 16 residues. Germline V lookup: CDR1 GTSNPN, CDR2 SVGIG (reference sequence). The DNA for the CDR3 is TGTGCCTGCAATCCCGGGACTAGCAGGGCGGGAGATACGCAGTATTTT. It specifies CACNPGTSRAGDTQYF.

V is TRBV27 and J is TRBJ1-2, with 12 bases matching TRBD1. V gave up 0 bases and J gave up 5 bases; unmatched junction bases: 7. The germline V gene has CDR1 MNHEY and CDR2 SMNVEV (reference sequence). This CDR3 contains 17 residues. In DNA form, the CDR3 reads TGTGCCAGCAGTTTATCGGGACAGGGGGCGATTGGTTATGGCTACACCTTC. Its protein is CASSLSGQGAIGYGYTF.

The chain has TRBV11-1 and TRBJ2-2; maybe TRBD1 (6 bases). Germline V lookup: CDR1 SGHAT, CDR2 FQDESV (reference sequence). The V end was cut by 1 base, the J end by 6 bases, with 12 bases between. CDR3 length: 15 residues. CDR3 coding DNA: TGTGCCAGCAGCTTAGGGGAACAGGGCGCCGGGGAGCTGTTTTTT. Translating gives CASSLGEQGAGELFF.

Written as DNA, the CDR3 is TGTGCTAGTGGCCCAGGGGTCGGGTATGGCTACACCTTC. Residues: CASGPGVGYGYTF. V and J are TRBV12-5 and TRBJ1-2, with a weak D call TRBD1 (6 bases). Looked up from germline, CDR1 is LGHNT and CDR2 is FRNRAP. Trimming removed 6 bases at V and 5 bases at J, with 13 bases between. The CDR3 spans 13 residues.

The CDR3 sequence: CASSQGGVSNQPQHF. In DNA form, the CDR3 reads TGCGCCAGCAGCCAGGGGGGTGTCAGCAATCAGCCCCAGCATTTT. The chain couples TRBV4-1 to TRBJ1-5; perhaps TRBD1 as D (5 bases). Germline CDR1 reads MGHRA; CDR2 reads YSYEKL. This CDR3 is 15 amino acids long. V dropped 3 bases and J dropped 1 base, with 10 bases sitting between them.

This clone appeared a single time. This chain uses TRBV6-2 or TRBV6-3 with TRBJ1-5; possible D gene TRBD1, 6 bases. CDR3 length equals 15 residues. Germline values: CDR1 MNHEY, CDR2 SVGEGT. V was shortened by 6 bases and J by 1 base, with 13 bases between the two germline ends. The CDR3 protein is CASSQLDRSNQPQHF. In nucleotides, the CDR3 is TGTGCCAGCAGCCAACTCGACAGGAGCAATCAGCCCCAGCATTTT.

The chain combines TRBV19 with TRBJ1-5; the D gene is possibly TRBD1 (5 bases). Looked up from germline, CDR1 is LNHDA and CDR2 is SQIVND (reference sequence). The CDR3 is 15 residues long. Trimming stripped 7 bases from V and 4 bases from J, with 17 bases between. CDR3 in DNA: TGTGCCAGTACCGGGGACTTAGACCCGAATCAGCCCCAGCATTTT. Its translation is CASTGDLDPNQPQHF.

The chain uses TRBV28 and TRBJ1-5; D is uncertain. Trimming left V 8 bases short and J 2 bases short, with 10 bases between. The CDR3 is 13 amino acids. CDR1 and CDR2 (germline): MDHEN, SYDVKM. This CDR3 is CASGGQGNQPQHF. The CDR3 DNA reads TGTGCCAGCGGAGGCCAGGGCAATCAGCCCCAGCATTTT.

The V gene is TRBV3-1 (or the pseudogene TRBV3-2), the J gene TRBJ2-1, with 9 bases fitting TRBD2. The trim removed 2 bases at V and 6 bases at J, leaving 11 bases unmatched. The CDR3 consists of 17 residues. Germline V gives CDR1 LGHDT, CDR2 YNNKEL (reference sequence). This CDR3 is CASSQPRAGGVFNEQFF. CDR3 in DNA: TGTGCCAGCAGCCAACCCCGAGCGGGGGGCGTTTTCAATGAGCAGTTCTTC.

This chain uses TRBV6-5 with TRBJ1-5; D is perhaps TRBD1 (6 bases). CDR3 length: 14 amino acids. Germline loops: CDR1 MNHEY, CDR2 SVGAGI. Trimming stripped 6 bases from V and 1 base from J, with 10 bases between. The DNA of the CDR3 is TGTGCCAGCAGAAGCGGGACAAGCAATCAGCCCCAGCATTTT. This gives the protein CASRSGTSNQPQHF.

This chain uses TRBV7-6 with TRBJ2-3, with D possibly being TRBD2 (6 bases). V was clipped by 0 bases and J by 2 bases, with 9 bases between them. The CDR3 contains 15 residues. CDR1 is SGHVS, CDR2 FNYEAQ, per germline. The CDR3 sequence is CASSLAGGITDTQYF. DNA of the CDR3: TGTGCCAGCAGCTTAGCGGGAGGAATCACAGATACGCAGTATTTT.

The genes are TRBV29-1 and TRBJ1-1; D call uncertain. V lost 3 bases and J lost 1, with 6 bases in between. The CDR3 has 12 amino acids. The germline V gene encodes CDR1 SQVTM and CDR2 ANQGSEA. The CDR3 loop is CSVDRKNTEAFF. The DNA of the CDR3 is TGCAGCGTTGACAGAAAGAACACTGAAGCTTTCTTT. Drawing the rest from reference TRBV29-1 and TRBJ1-1, the complete variable domain is SAVISQKPSRDICQRGTSLTIQCQVDSQVTMMFWYRQQPGQSLTLIATANQGSEATYESGFVIDKFPISRPNLTFSTLTVSNMSPEDSSIYLCSVDRKNTEAFFGQGTRLTVV.

The genes are TRBV6-5 and TRBJ1-1, with unresolved D. This CDR3 has 14 residues. V lost 4 bases, J lost 1 base, and 10 bases lay in between. Germline V lookup: CDR1 MNHEY, CDR2 SVGAGI. CDR3 protein: CASSSLWPNTEAFF. DNA of the CDR3: TGTGCCAGCAGTTCCTTATGGCCGAACACTGAAGCTTTCTTT.

This clone was detected a few times. The chain couples TRBV5-1 to TRBJ1-2, with TRBD1 as a possible D gene (5 bases). This CDR3 is built from 15 residues. CDR1 SGHRS and CDR2 YFSETQ come from the germline V gene. The V end lost 0 bases, the J end lost 4 bases, and 13 bases lay between the germline ends. This CDR3 reads CASSLDAGGLYGYTF. The CDR3 DNA reads TGCGCCAGCAGCTTGGACGCGGGGGGACTCTATGGCTACACCTTC.

This chain connects TRBV5-4 to TRBJ2-1; 10 bases align to TRBD2. The CDR3 covers 16 residues. Germline V gene sequence: CDR1 SGHNT, CDR2 YYREEE (reference sequence). With 3 bases clipped from V and 7 bases from J, the junction kept 10 bases outside the gene matches. The CDR3 nucleotides are TGTGCCAGCAGCTCTTCTAGCGGGAGAGGTGTTAATGAGCAGTTCTTC. It encodes CASSSSSGRGVNEQFF.

The rearrangement links TRBV3-1 (or the pseudogene TRBV3-2) to TRBJ2-1; 9 bases are a match to TRBD2. This CDR3 has 18 amino acids. CDR1 LGHDT and CDR2 YNNKEL come from the germline V gene (reference sequence). V dropped 2 bases and J dropped 6; count of bases not matched to a gene: 14. The CDR3 DNA follows: TGTGCCAGCAGCCAACTTAGTCTCCGCGGGAGGGGCTCCAATGAGCAGTTCTTC. Its translation: CASSQLSLRGRGSNEQFF.

CDR3 sequence reads: CASSQVQGYSNQPQHF. The CDR3 nucleotides read TGCGCCAGCAGCCAAGTACAGGGTTATAGCAATCAGCCCCAGCATTTT. This chain uses TRBV4-1 with TRBJ1-5; a weak D match, TRBD1 (6 bases). The germline gives CDR1 MGHRA, CDR2 YSYEKL. The V end lost 1 base, the J end lost 0 bases, and 10 bases lay between the germline ends. This CDR3 has 16 amino acids.

This clone was counted only a few times. This chain uses TRBV19 with TRBJ2-1, with a tentative D call TRBD2 (6 bases). The germline V gene has CDR1 LNHDA and CDR2 SQIVND (reference sequence). CDR3 length: 15 amino acids. Trimming removed 9 bases from V and 0 bases from J, with 15 bases in between. The CDR3 protein is CASKPGLHSYNEQFF. The CDR3 DNA follows: TGTGCCAGCAAGCCGGGACTTCACTCCTACAATGAGCAGTTCTTC.

The chain uses TRBV9 and TRBJ2-2; a weak D match, TRBD2 (7 bases). Trimming pared 6 bases from V and 3 bases from J, leaving 15 bases between. Germline V gene data show CDR1 as SGDLS and CDR2 as YYNGEE. This CDR3 contains 15 residues. The CDR3 loop reads CASKPRGADTGELFF. In DNA form, the CDR3 reads TGTGCCAGCAAGCCCCGGGGGGCGGACACCGGGGAGCTGTTTTTT.

The chain combines TRBV30 with TRBJ1-2; the match to TRBD1 covers 8 bases. CDR3 length: 14 residues. CDR1 and CDR2 from the germline V gene are GTSNPN and SVGIG (reference sequence). Trimming removed 3 bases from V and 4 bases from J; junction bases left unmatched: 7. CDR3 region: CAWRHHQGAYGYTF. The CDR3 nucleotides are TGTGCCTGGAGGCACCACCAGGGGGCCTATGGCTACACCTTC.